This TCR beta chain was recovered during a study of post-analysis software for immune sequencing data. Study at large: Patients had relapsing-remitting, secondary progressive or progressive-relapsing multiple sclerosis; some lacked subtype.

Worth noting for this clonotype: Its antigen is still unknown.

Trimming removed 6 bases from V and 7 bases from J, with 11 bases in between. CDR3 length: 12 amino acids. Germline loops: CDR1 SGDLS, CDR2 YYNGEE. General observations from the study: Strong co-clustering by F measure was seen for same-batch samples. TRBV5-6, TRBV5-1 and TRBV20-1 belonged to a set of about five TRBV segments that were more frequent in patients than controls. Versus controls, multiple sclerosis patients showed significantly lower diversity (normalized Chao1).

Prepared TCR beta cDNA libraries contained unique molecular identifiers. The source material, roughly 0.9 to 11 million T cells, gave rise to about 520,000 cDNA molecules. TCRdb analysed the PCR reads with MiXCR anew, one entry per CDR3 protein. The table shows hundreds of thousands of distinct CDR3 sequences, with approximately 50% occurring only once. The receptor's source is a girl aged 10-17 years with multiple sclerosis. V and J are TRBV9 and TRBJ1-5, with D possibly being TRBD1 (5 bases). The sample comprised blood. CDR3 residues: CASMRGSQPQHF. In nucleotides, the CDR3 is TGTGCCAGCATGAGGGGCAGCCAGCCCCAGCATTTT.